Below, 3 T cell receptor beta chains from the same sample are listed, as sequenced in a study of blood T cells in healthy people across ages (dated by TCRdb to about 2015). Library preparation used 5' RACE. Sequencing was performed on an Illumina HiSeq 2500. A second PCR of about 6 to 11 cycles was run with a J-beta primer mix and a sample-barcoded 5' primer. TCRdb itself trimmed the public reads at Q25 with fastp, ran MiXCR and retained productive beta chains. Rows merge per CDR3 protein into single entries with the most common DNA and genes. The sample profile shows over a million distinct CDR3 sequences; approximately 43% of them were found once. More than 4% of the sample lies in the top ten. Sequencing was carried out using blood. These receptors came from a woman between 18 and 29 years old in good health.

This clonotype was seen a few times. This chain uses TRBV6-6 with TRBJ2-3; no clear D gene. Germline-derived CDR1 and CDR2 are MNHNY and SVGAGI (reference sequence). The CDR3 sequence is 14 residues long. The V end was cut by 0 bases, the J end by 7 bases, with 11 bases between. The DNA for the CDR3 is TGTGCCAGCAGTTACTCAGGTAGCCAGAATACGCAGTATTTT. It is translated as CASSYSGSQNTQYF.

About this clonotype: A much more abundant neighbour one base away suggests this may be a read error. CDR3 protein: CSFGGPEESGYTF. The CDR3 DNA follows: TGCAGTTTCGGGGGTCCTGAAGAGAGTGGCTACACCTTC. This sequence joins TRBV29-1 and TRBJ1-2; D possibly corresponds to TRBD1 (5 bases). CDR1 and CDR2 from the germline V gene are SQVTM and ANQGSEA. The CDR3 contains 13 residues.

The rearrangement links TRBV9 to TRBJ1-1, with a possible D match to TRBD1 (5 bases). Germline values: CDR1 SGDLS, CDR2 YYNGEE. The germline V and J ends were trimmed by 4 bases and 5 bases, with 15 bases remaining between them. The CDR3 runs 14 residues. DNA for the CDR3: TGTGCCAGCAGCCCAGGGAGTGCGGGGACTGAAGCTTTCTTT. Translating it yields CASSPGSAGTEAFF.